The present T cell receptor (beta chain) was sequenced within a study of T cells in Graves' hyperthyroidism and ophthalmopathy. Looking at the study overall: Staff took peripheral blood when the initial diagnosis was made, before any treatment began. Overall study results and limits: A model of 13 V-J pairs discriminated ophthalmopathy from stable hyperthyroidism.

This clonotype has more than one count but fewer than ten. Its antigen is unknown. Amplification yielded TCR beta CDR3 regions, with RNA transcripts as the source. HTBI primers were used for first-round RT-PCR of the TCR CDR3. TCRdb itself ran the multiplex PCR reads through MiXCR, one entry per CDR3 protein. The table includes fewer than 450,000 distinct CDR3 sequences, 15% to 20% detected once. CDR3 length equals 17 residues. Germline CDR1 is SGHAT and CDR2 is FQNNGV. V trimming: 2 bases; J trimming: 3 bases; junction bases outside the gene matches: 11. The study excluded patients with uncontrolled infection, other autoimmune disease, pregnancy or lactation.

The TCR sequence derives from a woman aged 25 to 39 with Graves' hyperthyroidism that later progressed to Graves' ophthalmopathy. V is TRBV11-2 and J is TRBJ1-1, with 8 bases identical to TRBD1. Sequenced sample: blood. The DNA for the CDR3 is TGTGCCAGCAGCTTAATTCGGCAGGGGGCTTCTCACACTGAAGCTTTCTTT. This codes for CASSLIRQGASHTEAFF.